This T cell receptor (beta chain) appears in the sequencing data of a study of response to subunit inactivated influenza vaccine. TCRdb re-called the RT-PCR reads with MiXCR, one entry per CDR3 protein. The repertoire holds hundreds of thousands of distinct CDR3 sequences, over 9% seen once, with approximately 11% in the top ten. In germline, CDR1 is SQVTM, CDR2 ANQGSEA. The CDR3 length is 16 residues. V was clipped by 0 bases and J by 4 bases; unmatched bases: 4. A further study also used this sample, focusing on T cells expressing NK-cell markers. This second study says: Template switching by 5'RACE with UMIs generated the TCR beta cDNA. A few donors' CD3+CD56-NKG2C+ cells were dominated by the same clonotypes.

This receptor was identified in a man aged 45-60 years who received an inactivated influenza vaccine. The starting material was PBMCs from blood, obtained on the day of vaccination. The chain links TRBV29-1 to TRBJ2-5; 14 bases agree with TRBD2. CDR3 in amino acids: CSVEDGTSGSGETQYF. In DNA, the CDR3 is TGCAGCGTTGAAGATGGGACTAGCGGGAGTGGAGAGACCCAGTACTTC.